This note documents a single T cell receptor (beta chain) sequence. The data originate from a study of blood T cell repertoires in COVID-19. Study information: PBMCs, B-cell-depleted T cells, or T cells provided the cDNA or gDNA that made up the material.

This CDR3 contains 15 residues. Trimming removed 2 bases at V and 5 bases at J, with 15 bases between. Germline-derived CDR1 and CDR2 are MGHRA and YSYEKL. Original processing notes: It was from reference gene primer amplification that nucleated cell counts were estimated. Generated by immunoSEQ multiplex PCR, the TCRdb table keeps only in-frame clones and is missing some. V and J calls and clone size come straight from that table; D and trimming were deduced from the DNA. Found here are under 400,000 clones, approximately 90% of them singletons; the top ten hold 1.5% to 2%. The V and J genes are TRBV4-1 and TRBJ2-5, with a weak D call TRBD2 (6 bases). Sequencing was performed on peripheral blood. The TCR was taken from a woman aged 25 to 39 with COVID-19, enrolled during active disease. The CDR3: CASSQTGLVGETQYF. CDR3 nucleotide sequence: TGCGCCAGCAGCCAAACGGGACTGGTCGGGGAGACCCAGTACTTC.